The 7 T cell receptor beta chains below come from one sample, sequenced in a study of T-cell reconstitution after alpha-beta-depleted transplantation in children. The TCRbeta library incorporated unique molecular identifiers. TCRdb itself ran the PCR reads through MiXCR, one entry per CDR3 protein. The data hold fewer than 700,000 distinct CDR3 sequences, with over 10% observed a single time. This specimen consisted of PBMCs, mostly from graft donor cells, obtained 360 days after TCRalphabeta/CD19-depleted stem cell transplant. The receptor set was obtained from a male patient younger than 18 who had a stem cell transplant for acute myeloid leukemia, so the T cells may come from the graft donor.

The V and J genes are TRBV6-5 and TRBJ2-7; D possibly corresponds to TRBD2 (5 bases). Germline lookup yields CDR1 MNHEY and CDR2 SVGAGI. This CDR3 has 16 residues. V gave up 3 bases and J gave up 7 bases, with 22 bases separating them. This CDR3 reads CASSYSSGYLTREQYF. As DNA, the CDR3 is TGTGCCAGCAGTTATAGTTCGGGCTACCTCACTAGGGAGCAGTACTTC.

The V gene is TRBV7-8, the J gene TRBJ2-7; D is possibly TRBD1 or TRBD2 (5 bases each). The length of the CDR3 is 14 residues. The V end lost 3 bases, the J end lost 6 bases, and 15 bases lay between the germline ends. Germline V gene data show CDR1 as SGHVS and CDR2 as FQNEAQ. In nucleotides, the CDR3 is TGTGCCAGCAGCTTTGGGCCGAAGAGGGGCGAGCAGTACTTC. Amino acid sequence: CASSFGPKRGEQYF.

V is TRBV7-3 and J is TRBJ2-4, with TRBD2 identical over 10 bases. Trimming took 5 bases from V and 3 from J; bases not matched to a gene: 22. Germline lookup yields CDR1 SGHTA and CDR2 FQGTGA. The CDR3 spans 21 residues. CDR3 coding DNA: TGTGCCAGCAGCCGACCCCTTAGCGGGAGGTTTGGTCCCCTAGTCAAAAACATTCAGTACTTC. Translation: CASSRPLSGRFGPLVKNIQYF.

This clonotype has more than one count but fewer than ten. The V and J genes are TRBV7-8 and TRBJ2-7; 8 positions agree with TRBD2. Germline lookup yields CDR1 SGHVS and CDR2 FQNEAQ. V lost 5 bases, J lost 2 bases, and 5 bases stayed unmatched. The CDR3 contains 14 residues. The CDR3 loop reads CASSPSGPTYEQYF. The CDR3 nucleotides are TGTGCCAGCAGCCCTAGCGGGCCTACCTACGAGCAGTACTTC.

This clonotype was found a few times. The V gene is TRBV20-1, the J gene TRBJ2-3; TRBD2 matches at 10 bases. V lost 2 bases to trimming and J lost 1 base; unmatched junction nucleotides: 6. CDR1 DFQATT and CDR2 SNEGSKA come from the germline V gene (reference sequence). The length of the CDR3 is 16 residues. The CDR3 sequence is CSARFETSGRTDTQYF. Here the CDR3 DNA reads TGCAGTGCTAGATTTGAGACTAGCGGGCGCACAGATACGCAGTATTTT.

This rearrangement joins TRBV4-2 to TRBJ2-3; perhaps TRBD2 as D (5 bases). Per the germline V gene, CDR1 is LGHNA and CDR2 is YNFKEQ. Between the trimmed V and J ends, which lost 5 bases and 4 bases, there was a span of 16 bases. CDR3 length: 15 residues. CDR3 region: CASSGGEAEADTQYF. In DNA, the CDR3 is TGTGCCAGCAGCGGCGGCGAGGCGGAGGCAGATACGCAGTATTTT.

In its sample, this clonotype was seen a few times. This rearrangement joins TRBV6-1 to TRBJ1-3; 8 nucleotides align to TRBD1. The CDR3 runs to 17 residues. Germline V gene lookup returns CDR1 MNHNS and CDR2 SASEGT. V lost 6 bases and J lost 3; bases outside the gene matches: 13. For the CDR3, the DNA is TGTGCCAGCAGATCAACCTCAGGGGGCAGTGGTGGAAACACCATATATTTT. Amino acids: CASRSTSGGSGGNTIYF.